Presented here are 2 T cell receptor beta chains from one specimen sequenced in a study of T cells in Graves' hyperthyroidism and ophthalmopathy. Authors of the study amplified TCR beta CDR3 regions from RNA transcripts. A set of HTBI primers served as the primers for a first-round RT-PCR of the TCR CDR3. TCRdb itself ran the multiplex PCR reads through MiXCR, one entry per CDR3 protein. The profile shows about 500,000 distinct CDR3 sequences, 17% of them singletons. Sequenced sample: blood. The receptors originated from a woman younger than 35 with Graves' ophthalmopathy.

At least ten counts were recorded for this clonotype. CDR3 DNA sequence: TGTGCCAGCAGTTACGGGCCTTACGACACGGATACGCAGTATTTT. It encodes CASSYGPYDTDTQYF. The rearrangement joins TRBV6-2 or TRBV6-3 to TRBJ2-3; D unclear. The CDR3 is 15 residues long. Trimming removed 2 bases at V and 6 bases at J, with 15 bases between. Germline CDR1 and CDR2: MNHEY and SVGEGT.

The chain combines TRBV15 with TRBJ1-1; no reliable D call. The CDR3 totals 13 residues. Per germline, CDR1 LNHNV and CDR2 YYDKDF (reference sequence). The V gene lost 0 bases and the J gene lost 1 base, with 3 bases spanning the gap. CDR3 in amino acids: CATSRDGNTEAFF. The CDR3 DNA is TGTGCCACCAGCAGAGATGGGAACACTGAAGCTTTCTTT. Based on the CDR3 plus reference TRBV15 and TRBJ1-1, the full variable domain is DAMVIQNPRYQVTQFGKPVTLSCSQTLNHNVMYWYQQKSSQAPKLLFHYYDKDFNNEADTPDNFQSRRPNTSFCFLDIRSPGLGDTAMYLCATSRDGNTEAFFGQGTRLTVV.